These T cell receptor beta chains were read from a single sample in a study of blood T cell repertoires in COVID-19. Generated by immunoSEQ multiplex PCR, the TCRdb table keeps only in-frame clones and is missing some. The sample yields roughly 200,000 clones, 85% seen once. Sequencing was carried out using peripheral blood. All receptors derive from an older person with COVID-19, enrolled during active disease. Both conserved end residues are part of each CDR3. The D gene is left open where the match is weak. Rows give clone size only sometimes, using once, few, many, or a class for an expanded clone.

v_call,d_call,j_call,clone_size,cdr3_aa,cdr3_nt
TRBV18,TRBD2,TRBJ2-5,NA,CASSPLAGDETQYF,TGTGCCAGCTCACCACTGGCGGGAGATGAGACCCAGTACTTC
TRBV3-1/TRBV3-2,TRBD2,TRBJ2-4,NA,CASSHSIGLAVLAKNIQYF,TGTGCCAGCAGCCATTCTATCGGACTAGCGGTGTTAGCCAAAAACATTCAGTACTTC
TRBV19,NA,TRBJ1-4,NA,CASTTGYSGEKLFF,TGTGCCAGTACAACAGGGTATTCGGGCGAAAAACTGTTTTTT
TRBV6-5,TRBD2,TRBJ2-7,NA,CASSTRGASYEQYF,TGTGCCAGCAGTACGCGGGGGGCATCCTACGAGCAGTACTTC
TRBV19,TRBD2,TRBJ2-1,NA,CASSISTSSNEQFF,TGTGCCAGTAGTATTTCGACTAGCAGCAATGAGCAGTTCTTC
TRBV7-3,TRBD2,TRBJ2-1,NA,CASSLIAGAFNEQFF,TGTGCCAGCAGCTTAATAGCGGGAGCTTTCAATGAGCAGTTCTTC
TRBV19,NA,TRBJ2-3,NA,CASSILLSSDTQYF,TGTGCCAGTAGTATTCTTCTTTCTTCAGATACGCAGTATTTT
TRBV11-3,NA,TRBJ1-3,NA,CASSLGESGNTIYF,TGTGCCAGCAGCTTAGGCGAGAGTGGAAACACCATATATTTT
TRBV5-3,TRBD1,TRBJ2-5,NA,CARSIAGTGLGETQYF,TGTGCCAGAAGCATCGCCGGGACAGGGCTAGGGGAGACCCAGTACTTC
TRBV5-1,TRBD2,TRBJ2-5,NA,CASSLVAGDQETQYF,TGCGCCAGCAGCTTGGTGGCGGGAGATCAAGAGACCCAGTACTTC
TRBV7-7,TRBD1,TRBJ1-2,few,CASSRSGTGNYGYTF,TGTGCCAGCAGTCGTTCCGGGACAGGTAACTATGGCTACACCTTC
TRBV7-9,NA,TRBJ1-1,NA,CASSARGMGFTEAFF,TGTGCCAGCAGCGCTAGAGGAATGGGTTTCACTGAAGCTTTCTTT
TRBV5-6,NA,TRBJ2-3,NA,CASSLDTTDTQYF,TGTGCCAGCAGCTTGGACACGACAGATACGCAGTATTTT
TRBV20-1,TRBD1,TRBJ2-7,NA,CSASMDRGGLNYEQYF,TGCAGTGCTAGTATGGACAGGGGGGGACTAAACTACGAGCAGTACTTC
TRBV7-2,NA,TRBJ2-1,NA,CASSLVGLLRDEQFF,TGTGCCAGCAGCTTAGTAGGGCTACTGAGGGATGAGCAGTTCTTC
TRBV11-1,NA,TRBJ2-1,few,CASSQGWGSYNEQFF,TGTGCCAGCAGCCAGGGGTGGGGAAGCTACAATGAGCAGTTCTTC
TRBV28,NA,TRBJ1-2,NA,CASSQGQSGGYTF,TGTGCCAGCAGCCAAGGACAGTCTGGGGGCTACACCTTC
TRBV15,TRBD2,TRBJ2-1,NA,CATSRGTSGSFYEQFF,TGTGCCACCAGCAGGGGGACTAGCGGGAGTTTCTATGAGCAGTTCTTC
TRBV6-5,TRBD1,TRBJ1-1,NA,CASSYSHRGNTEAFF,TGTGCCAGCAGTTACTCGCACAGGGGGAACACTGAAGCTTTCTTT
TRBV7-9,NA,TRBJ2-5,NA,CASSFRQGRQETQYF,TGTGCCAGCAGCTTTAGGCAGGGCCGTCAAGAGACCCAGTACTTC